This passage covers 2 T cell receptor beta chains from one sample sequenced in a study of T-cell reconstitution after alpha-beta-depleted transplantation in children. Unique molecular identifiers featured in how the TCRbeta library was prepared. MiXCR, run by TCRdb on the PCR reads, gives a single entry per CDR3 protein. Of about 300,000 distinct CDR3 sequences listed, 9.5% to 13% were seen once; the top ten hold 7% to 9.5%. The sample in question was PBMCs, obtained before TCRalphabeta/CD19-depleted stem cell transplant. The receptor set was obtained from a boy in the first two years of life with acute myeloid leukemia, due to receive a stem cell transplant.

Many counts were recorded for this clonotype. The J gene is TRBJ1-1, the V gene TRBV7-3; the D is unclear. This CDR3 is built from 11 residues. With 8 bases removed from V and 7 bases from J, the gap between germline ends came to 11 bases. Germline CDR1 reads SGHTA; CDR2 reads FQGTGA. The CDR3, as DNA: TGTGCCAGCGGTTCCGGCCGTGAAGCTTTCTTT. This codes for CASGSGREAFF.

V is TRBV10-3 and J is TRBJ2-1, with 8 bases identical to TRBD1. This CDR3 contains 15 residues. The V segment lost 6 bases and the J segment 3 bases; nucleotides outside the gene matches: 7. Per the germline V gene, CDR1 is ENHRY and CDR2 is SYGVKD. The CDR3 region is CAIRLDRARYNEQFF. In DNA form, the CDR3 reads TGTGCCATCAGATTGGACAGGGCCCGCTACAATGAGCAGTTCTTC.